Presented here are 23 T cell receptor beta chains from one specimen sequenced in a study of T cells after yellow fever vaccination. TCRdb re-derived calls from the 5' RACE reads in MiXCR, one entry per CDR3 protein. The sample holds over 300,000 distinct CDR3 sequences, around 3.6% seen once. The specimen comprised PBMCs, sampled on the day of the yellow fever booster vaccination. The receptor set was obtained from a man between 18 and 29 years old who received the YFV17D yellow fever vaccine.

This clonotype was counted ten times or more. This chain links TRBV28 with TRBJ2-7; no clear D gene. The CDR3 loop spans 12 amino acids. Trimming left V 8 bases short and J 1 base short, with 9 bases between. CDR1 and CDR2 (germline): MDHEN, SYDVKM. In DNA, the CDR3 is TGTGCCAGCTCGGGTGTTTCCTACGAGCAGTACTTC. It translates to CASSGVSYEQYF.

This clonotype was seen ten or more times. V gene TRBV25-1 combines with J gene TRBJ2-5, with 14 bases identical to TRBD2. Germline V gives CDR1 MGHDK, CDR2 SYGVNS. This CDR3 is 14 amino acids long. The junction had 2 bases not matched to a gene; V was cut back by 6 bases and J by 5 bases. CDR3 in DNA: TGTGCCAGCAGGACTAGCGGGGGGGCTGAGACCCAGTACTTC. This codes for CASRTSGGAETQYF.

This clonotype was picked up a small number of times. The chain couples TRBV5-1 to TRBJ2-7; TRBD2 aligns across 8 bases. Germline CDR1 and CDR2: SGHRS and YFSETQ. The CDR3 contains 15 residues. V shed 9 bases and J 7 bases; nucleotides not matched to a gene: 18. The CDR3 reads CAIFLQAGGQGEQYV. The CDR3 DNA follows: TGCGCCATCTTCCTCCAGGCGGGGGGCCAGGGGGAGCAGTACGTC.

The CDR3 is CASSLVMGSLNTGELFF. The DNA for the CDR3 is TGTGCCAGCAGCTTGGTGATGGGGTCTCTGAACACCGGGGAGCTGTTTTTT. This rearrangement joins TRBV5-4 to TRBJ2-2; D gene unclear. The CDR3 has 17 residues. Germline CDR1 reads SGHNT; CDR2 reads YYREEE (reference sequence). The germline V and J ends were trimmed by 0 bases and 1 base, with 13 bases remaining between them.

This clonotype was recorded at least ten times. V usage is TRBV7-8 and J usage is TRBJ1-6, with TRBD1 identical over 8 bases. The V gene's germline CDR1 is SGHVS and CDR2 FQNEAQ. Trimming cost V 1 base and J 0 bases; bases outside gene matches: 5. The CDR3 runs 18 residues. CDR3 amino acids: CASSLGQGRASYNSPLHF. CDR3 DNA sequence: TGTGCCAGCAGCTTAGGACAGGGGAGGGCCTCCTATAATTCACCCCTCCACTTT.

This clonotype was observed many times. The rearrangement uses TRBV20-1 and TRBJ2-3; D remains unclear. Germline V gene data show CDR1 as DFQATT and CDR2 as SNEGSKA (reference sequence). The CDR3 has 15 residues. The V and J ends lost 3 bases and 2 bases respectively, with 15 bases between them. This CDR3 is CSASPQSGSTDTQYF. CDR3 in DNA: TGCAGTGCTAGTCCGCAGTCCGGGTCCACAGATACGCAGTATTTT.

This clonotype was recorded many times. The chain links TRBV20-1 to TRBJ2-4; 10 nucleotides align to TRBD1. Unmatched junction bases numbered 14, after V lost 1 base and J lost 5 bases. This CDR3 comprises 18 residues. Germline assignment: CDR1 DFQATT and CDR2 SNEGSKA (reference sequence). The CDR3 reads CSARASGGQGFIENIQYF. Written as DNA, the CDR3 is TGCAGTGCTAGAGCTTCGGGGGGACAGGGGTTCATCGAAAACATTCAGTACTTC.

The rearrangement joins TRBV20-1 to TRBJ2-7, with 7 bases aligning to TRBD2. After removal of 0 bases from V and 3 bases from J, the junction contained 8 bases not matched to a gene. Per germline, CDR1 DFQATT and CDR2 SNEGSKA (reference sequence). The CDR3 totals 15 residues. DNA for the CDR3: TGCAGTGCTAGAGATTGGAGCGGGGTTGACTACGAGCAGTACTTC. This sequence encodes CSARDWSGVDYEQYF.

The chain uses TRBV6-5 and TRBJ2-5, with 9 bases fitting TRBD2. Germline V CDR1 and CDR2: MNHEY, SVGAGI. V shed 0 bases and J 4 bases; nucleotides not matched to a gene: 9. This CDR3 contains 17 residues. The CDR3 loop reads CASSYSGTSWGGETQYF. The CDR3 DNA follows: TGTGCCAGCAGTTACTCAGGGACTAGCTGGGGCGGAGAGACCCAGTACTTC.

The chain carries TRBV14 and TRBJ2-2, with TRBD1 as a possible D gene (5 bases). This CDR3 comprises 16 residues. V lost 4 bases to trimming and J lost 1 base, with 13 bases between them. CDR1 is SGHDN and CDR2 is FVKESK in the germline V gene. As DNA, the CDR3 is TGTGCCAGCAGCCGATATGGACATTGGAACACCGGGGAGCTGTTTTTT. Protein product: CASSRYGHWNTGELFF.

In its sample, this clonotype was seen a few times. The chain is built from TRBV11-2 and TRBJ2-7; perhaps TRBD2 as D (5 bases). The length of the CDR3 is 14 residues. Germline lookup yields CDR1 SGHAT and CDR2 FQNNGV. Trimming took off 2 bases at V and 5 bases at J, with 13 bases between the two ends. The CDR3 nucleotides read TGTGCCAGCAGCTTAAAAGCGGTCCCCCACGAGCAGTACTTC. Protein product: CASSLKAVPHEQYF.

This chain links TRBV7-2 with TRBJ2-5; D possibly corresponds to TRBD1 (6 bases). This CDR3 spans 13 amino acids. V gave up 3 bases and J gave up 6 bases, with 11 bases separating them. CDR1 is SGHTA, CDR2 FQGNSA, per germline. CDR3 coding DNA: TGTGCCAGCAGCTTCAACAGGGAACAGACCCAGTACTTC. It is translated as CASSFNREQTQYF.

This clonotype was counted between two and nine times. The V call is TRBV5-1, the J call TRBJ2-5; possible D gene TRBD2, 5 bases. The V gene lost 4 bases and the J gene lost 1 base, with 14 bases spanning the gap. CDR1 is SGHRS, CDR2 YFSETQ, per germline. The CDR3 is 15 amino acids. The CDR3: CASSHLERVQETQYF. CDR3 DNA: TGCGCCAGCAGCCACCTTGAGAGGGTCCAAGAGACCCAGTACTTC.

In this sample, this clonotype turned up a few times. This chain links TRBV29-1 with TRBJ1-1; 7 bases are a match to TRBD1. Germline V gene lookup returns CDR1 SQVTM and CDR2 ANQGSEA. V shed 6 bases and J 11 bases; nucleotides not matched to a gene: 6. This CDR3 is built from 10 residues. The DNA for the CDR3 is TGCAGCGTCCAACAGGGGATGGCTTTCTTT. Translation gives CSVQQGMAFF.

Many counts were recorded for this clonotype. This chain links TRBV5-1 with TRBJ2-2, with TRBD2 matching over 8 bases. After removal of 3 bases from V and 3 bases from J, the junction contained 7 bases not matched to a gene. Germline-derived CDR1 and CDR2 are SGHRS and YFSETQ. The CDR3 runs 16 residues. CDR3 bases: TGCGCCAGCAGCTACTTAGCGGGGCGGCACACCGGGGAGCTGTTTTTT. Protein: CASSYLAGRHTGELFF. The full variable domain, in which reference TRBV5-1 and TRBJ2-2 provide the parts outside the CDR3, is KAGVTQTPRYLIKTRGQQVTLSCSPISGHRSVSWYQQTPGQGLQFLFEYFSETQRNKGNFPGRFSGRQFSNSRSEMNVSTLELGDSALYLCASSYLAGRHTGELFFGEGSRLTVL.

The chain carries TRBV7-9 and TRBJ2-5; 9 nucleotides align to TRBD1. This CDR3 is built from 13 residues. J was trimmed by 8 bases and V by 5 bases; bases with no gene match: 6. Per the germline V gene, CDR1 is SEHNR and CDR2 is FQNEAQ (reference sequence). Written as DNA, the CDR3 is TGTGCCAGCAGCACACCGGGACAGGGAACCCAGTACTTC. Its protein is CASSTPGQGTQYF.

In this sample, this clonotype turned up many times. The chain combines TRBV15 with TRBJ2-7; TRBD1 or TRBD2 may be the D gene (5 bases each). CDR3 length: 14 amino acids. The germline CDR1 and CDR2 sequences are LNHNV and YYDKDF (reference sequence). V was clipped by 1 base and J by 0 bases, with 7 bases between them. CDR3 loop: CATSRGGSSYEQYF. The CDR3 region has the DNA TGTGCCACCAGCAGAGGGGGGAGCTCCTACGAGCAGTACTTC.

This clonotype was counted many times. Here the CDR3 DNA reads TGTGCCAGCAGCTCGGACAGGCAAAGCTCCTACGAGCAGTACTTC. It specifies CASSSDRQSSYEQYF. This chain links TRBV7-2 with TRBJ2-7; 7 bases fit TRBD1. Germline V gene lookup returns CDR1 SGHTA and CDR2 FQGNSA. The CDR3 sequence is 15 residues long. Trimming at V came to 4 bases and at J to 0 bases, leaving 6 bases not matched to a gene. The full variable domain, in which reference TRBV7-2 and TRBJ2-7 provide the parts outside the CDR3, is GAGVSQSPSNKVTEKGKDVELRCDPISGHTALYWYRQSLGQGLEFLIYFQGNSAPDKSGLPSDRFSAERTGGSVSTLTIQRTQQEDSAVYLCASSSDRQSSYEQYFGPGTRLTVT.

This clonotype was picked up many times. This sequence joins TRBV7-2 and TRBJ2-1, with D perhaps TRBD2 (7 bases). CDR3 length: 15 residues. From germline, CDR1 is SGHTA and CDR2 FQGNSA. V gave up 7 bases and J gave up 6 bases, with 19 bases separating them. The CDR3 sequence: CASTLPRGASNEQFF. The CDR3 DNA is TGTGCCAGCACCCTCCCCCGGGGGGCGTCCAATGAGCAGTTCTTC.

This clonotype has a count of ten or more. The rearrangement uses TRBV5-1 and TRBJ2-3; a possible D gene is TRBD1 (6 bases). With 4 bases removed from V and 6 bases from J, the gap between germline ends came to 15 bases. The CDR3 has 14 amino acids. CDR1 is SGHRS, CDR2 YFSETQ, per germline. CDR3 region: CASSQQGSADTQYF. In DNA, the CDR3 is TGCGCCAGCAGCCAACAGGGCTCGGCGGATACGCAGTATTTT.

This clonotype occurred a few times. This sequence joins TRBV7-2 and TRBJ2-7, with TRBD2 as a possible D gene (7 bases). Germline values: CDR1 SGHTA, CDR2 FQGNSA. This CDR3 is built from 15 residues. Trimming shortened V by 0 bases and J by 2 bases, and 11 bases separated the two germline ends. The CDR3 loop reads CASSLAGGAPYEQYF. The CDR3 nucleotides read TGTGCCAGCAGCTTAGCGGGGGGGGCCCCCTACGAGCAGTACTTC.

The J gene is TRBJ2-7, the V gene TRBV6-2 or TRBV6-3; tentatively, D is TRBD1 or TRBD2 (6 bases each). Trimming removed 4 bases at V and 7 bases at J, with 14 bases between. CDR3 length: 13 amino acids. Germline CDR1 is MNHEY and CDR2 is SVGEGT. CDR3 amino acids: CASSSVGGWEQYF. CDR3 bases: TGTGCCAGCAGTTCGGTGGGGGGCTGGGAGCAGTACTTC.

With respect to this clonotype: This could be a read error, since a much larger clone is one nucleotide away. The gene calls are TRBV6-2 or TRBV6-3 and TRBJ2-3, with D possibly being TRBD1 (6 bases). Germline assignment: CDR1 MNHEY and CDR2 SVGEGT. The CDR3 spans 16 residues. CDR3 nucleotide sequence: TGTGCCAGCAGTTACTCCGACAGGAGTCCCACACATACGCAGTATTTT. Its protein is CASSYSDRSPTHTQYF.